The rows below give T cell receptor beta chains drawn from one sample of a study of T-cell memory formation after mild COVID-19. MiXCR was run by TCRdb on the 5' RACE reads, yielding one entry per CDR3 protein. This sample has 180,000 or so distinct CDR3 sequences, with roughly 16% found just once. Sample: PBMCs or a T cell subset sorted from them (not recorded which). The receptors derive from an adult woman who had mild COVID-19 (a few samples of this study predate the infection). Cell type and time point are not known. Both conserved end residues are part of each CDR3. Each record gives: V gene, D gene, J gene, clone size, CDR3 length, CDR3 DNA, CDR3 protein. D genes are given only for firm matches. Not all rows give a size; the values are once, few, many and, for expanded clones, a class.

>TRBV7-8|-|TRBJ2-5|few|13
TGTGCCAGCAGCTTACCATCGGGCAAGACCCAGTACTTC
CASSLPSGKTQYF
>TRBV2|-|TRBJ2-7|-|12
TGTGCCACCAGATCAGGGTACTACGAGCAGTACTTC
CATRSGYYEQYF
>TRBV5-1|-|TRBJ2-5|few|14
TGCGCCAGCAGCCCCCCCGGCAGTAAAGAGACCCAGTACTTC
CASSPPGSKETQYF
>TRBV29-1|TRBD2|TRBJ2-5|many|15
TGCAGCGCCCTAGCGGGGGATCTATACCAAGAGACCCAGTACTTC
CSALAGDLYQETQYF
>TRBV18|-|TRBJ1-1|few|12
TGTGCCAGCTCACCTATAACAGGGACGGCTTTCTTT
CASSPITGTAFF
>TRBV25-1|TRBD1|TRBJ2-5|-|16
TGTGCCAGCAGTCCAATGACAGGGGGCTTTAGAGAGACCCAGTACTTC
CASSPMTGGFRETQYF
>TRBV14|-|TRBJ2-2|-|13
TGTGCCAGCAGCCAAGTCCTCGCCGGGGAGCTGTTTTTT
CASSQVLAGELFF
>TRBV24-1|-|TRBJ2-4|-|14
TGTGCCACCAGTGGTCTGGCAGACCGAAACATTCAGTACTTC
CATSGLADRNIQYF
>TRBV4-2|-|TRBJ2-7|few|17
TGTGCCAGCAGCCAAGAAGCCAGCTCGTACACACTCTACGAGCAGTACTTC
CASSQEASSYTLYEQYF
>TRBV6-5|-|TRBJ1-6|-|14
TGTGCCAGCAGGCCGAATATCTATAATTCACCCCTCCACTTT
CASRPNIYNSPLHF
>TRBV5-1|-|TRBJ2-3|many|15
TGCGCCAGCAGCTTGTCGGTAGCCGGCCCAGATACGCAGTATTTT
CASSLSVAGPDTQYF
>TRBV9|-|TRBJ2-7|few|15
TGTGCCAGCAGCGTAGAATGGGCGGGGAACTACGAGCAGTACTTC
CASSVEWAGNYEQYF
>TRBV29-1|TRBD1|TRBJ1-2|few|13
TGCAGCGTTGAGCGACAGGGGAGGTATGGCTACACCTTC
CSVERQGRYGYTF
>TRBV12-3/TRBV12-4|TRBD1|TRBJ1-1|many|15
TGTGCCAGCAGCTTATTACAGGGGATGAACACTGAAGCTTTCTTT
CASSLLQGMNTEAFF
>TRBV2|-|TRBJ2-2|-|15
TGTGCCAGCAGTGGGGTTGGGTACCTTACGGGGGAGCTGTTTTTT
CASSGVGYLTGELFF
>TRBV7-9|TRBD2|TRBJ2-7|few|19
TGTGCCAGCAGCTTAAACCTCCAGGCTAGCGGGAGGCTTTCCTACGAGCAGTACTTC
CASSLNLQASGRLSYEQYF
>TRBV18|-|TRBJ2-7|few|13
TGTGCCAGCTCACCACCAGGAGGCTACGAGCAGTACTTC
CASSPPGGYEQYF
>TRBV20-1|-|TRBJ1-2|-|11
TGCAGTGCTCAGAGCCTCTATGGCTACACCTTC
CSAQSLYGYTF
>TRBV4-1|TRBD1|TRBJ2-6|-|21
TGCGCCAGCAGCCTCAAGTCAGGGGGCGAGGGAATCTTGGCTGGGGCCAACGTCCTGACTTTC
CASSLKSGGEGILAGANVLTF
>TRBV7-2|-|TRBJ2-4|few|16
TGTGCCAGCAGCTTATTGGGGGGCTTACCCAAAAACATTCAGTACTTC
CASSLLGGLPKNIQYF
>TRBV3-1|-|TRBJ1-1|-|14
TGTGCCAGCAGCCGGGGGGAGGTGGGCACTGAAGCTTTCTTT
CASSRGEVGTEAFF
>TRBV6-5|TRBD2|TRBJ2-3|-|16
TGTGCCAGCAGGCGCGGACTAGCGGGGGGGGAAGATACGCAGTATTTT
CASRRGLAGGEDTQYF
>TRBV4-2|TRBD1|TRBJ1-6|-|17
TGTGCCAGCAGCCAAGATAGTGGGGGACAGTATAATTCACCCCTCCACTTT
CASSQDSGGQYNSPLHF
>TRBV3-1|-|TRBJ1-1|many|12
TGTGCCAGCAGCCTAAGAGGAGGGGAAGCTTTCTTT
CASSLRGGEAFF
>TRBV6-1|-|TRBJ1-2|few|15
TGTGCCAGCAGTGAATCGGTCAGCCAAAACTATGGCTACACCTTC
CASSESVSQNYGYTF
>TRBV11-1|TRBD1|TRBJ1-2|few|13
TGTGCCACCCCGGGACAGGGGTTAGGTGGCTACACCTTC
CATPGQGLGGYTF
>TRBV6-2/TRBV6-3|-|TRBJ2-1|few|12
TGTGCCAGCAGCGACTCTAGAAATGAGCAGTTCTTC
CASSDSRNEQFF
>TRBV2|-|TRBJ1-5|-|12
TGTGCCAGCAGCCTAATCAATCAGCCCCAGCATTTT
CASSLINQPQHF
>TRBV7-2|-|TRBJ2-1|-|11
TGTGCCAGCAGCCCAAGGGGGGAGCAGTTCTTC
CASSPRGEQFF
>TRBV12-3/TRBV12-4|-|TRBJ1-1|-|14
TGTGCCAGCAGTTTGGGGACCCTGAACACTGAAGCTTTCTTT
CASSLGTLNTEAFF
>TRBV10-3|-|TRBJ2-3|-|12
TGTGCCATCAGTGAGTCTTCTGATACGCAGTATTTT
CAISESSDTQYF
>TRBV7-3|TRBD2|TRBJ2-7|-|15
TGTGCCAGCAGCCCAACCGAAGGACTAGCAGGCGAGCAGTACTTC
CASSPTEGLAGEQYF
>TRBV15|TRBD2|TRBJ2-1|many|16
TGTGCCACCAGCAGAGATCCTGGGACTAGCGGCAATGAGCAGTTCTTC
CATSRDPGTSGNEQFF